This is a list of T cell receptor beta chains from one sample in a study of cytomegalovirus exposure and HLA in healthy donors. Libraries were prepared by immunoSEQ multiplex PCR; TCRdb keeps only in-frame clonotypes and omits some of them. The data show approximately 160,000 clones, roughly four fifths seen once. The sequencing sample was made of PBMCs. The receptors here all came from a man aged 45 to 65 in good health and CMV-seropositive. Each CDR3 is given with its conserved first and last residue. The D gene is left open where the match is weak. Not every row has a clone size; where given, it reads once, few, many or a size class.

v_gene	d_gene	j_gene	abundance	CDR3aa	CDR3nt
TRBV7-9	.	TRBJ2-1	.	CASSSWGDITYNEQFF	TGTGCCAGCAGCTCTTGGGGGGATATAACCTACAATGAGCAGTTCTTC
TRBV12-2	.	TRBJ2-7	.	CASRIAGESSYEQYF	TGTGCAAGTCGCATAGCGGGAGAGAGCTCCTACGAGCAGTACTTC
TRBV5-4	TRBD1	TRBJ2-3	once	CASSIRTGGLSDTQYF	TGTGCCAGCAGCATAAGGACAGGGGGCTTATCAGATACGCAGTATTTT
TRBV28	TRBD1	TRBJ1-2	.	CASVSGGLNYGYTF	TGTGCCAGCGTCTCAGGGGGCCTTAACTATGGCTACACCTTC
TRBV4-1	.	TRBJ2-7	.	CASSQDSGVEQYF	TGCGCCAGCAGCCAAGATTCGGGGGTTGAGCAGTACTTC
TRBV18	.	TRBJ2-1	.	CASSPLGQSYNEQFF	TGTGCCAGCTCACCACTAGGACAATCCTACAATGAGCAGTTCTTC
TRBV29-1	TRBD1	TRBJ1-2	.	CSVNGQDSNYGYTF	TGCAGCGTGAACGGACAGGATAGTAACTATGGCTACACCTTC
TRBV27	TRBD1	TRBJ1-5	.	CASTPGGGQPQHF	TGTGCCAGCACCCCAGGGGGCGGCCAGCCCCAGCATTTT
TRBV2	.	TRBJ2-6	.	CASATGGGANVLTF	TGTGCCAGCGCGACAGGTGGTGGGGCCAACGTCCTGACTTTC
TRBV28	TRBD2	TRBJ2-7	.	CASSPTSGGSYEQYF	TGTGCCAGCAGTCCCACTAGCGGCGGATCCTACGAGCAGTACTTC
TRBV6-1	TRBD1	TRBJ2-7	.	CASTSKGTGVYEQYF	TGTGCCAGCACATCTAAGGGGACAGGGGTCTACGAGCAGTACTTC
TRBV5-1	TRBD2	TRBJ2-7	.	CASSLEGLAGPYEQYF	TGCGCCAGCAGCTTGGAGGGTCTAGCGGGGCCCTACGAGCAGTACTTC
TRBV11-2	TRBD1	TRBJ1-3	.	CASSLQGAEGNTIYF	TGTGCCAGCAGCTTACAGGGGGCGGAGGGAAACACCATATATTTT
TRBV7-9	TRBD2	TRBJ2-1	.	CASNHGLASLYNEQFF	TGTGCCAGCAACCATGGACTAGCGTCGCTGTACAATGAGCAGTTCTTC
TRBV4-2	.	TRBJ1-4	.	CASSQTRVKSNEKLFF	TGTGCCAGCAGCCAAACCCGCGTTAAATCTAATGAAAAACTGTTTTTT
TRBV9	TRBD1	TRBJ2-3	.	CASSREGATDTQYF	TGTGCCAGCAGTAGAGAGGGGGCGACAGATACGCAGTATTTT
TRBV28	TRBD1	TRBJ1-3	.	CASSLAYQTGEGNTIYF	TGTGCCAGCAGTTTAGCGTACCAGACAGGGGAGGGAAACACCATATATTTT
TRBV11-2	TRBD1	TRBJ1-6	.	CASSLETGTFPLHF	TGTGCCAGCAGCTTAGAGACAGGGACCTTTCCCCTCCACTTT
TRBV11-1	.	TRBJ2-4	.	CASSLGNNLKNIQYF	TGTGCCAGCAGCCTAGGAAACAACCTCAAAAACATTCAGTACTTC
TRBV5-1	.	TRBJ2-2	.	CASSLLSNTGELFF	TGCGCCAGCAGCTTGCTCAGTAACACCGGGGAGCTGTTTTTT
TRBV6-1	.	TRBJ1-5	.	CASSETGRGQPQHF	TGTGCCAGCAGTGAGACAGGACGTGGGCAGCCCCAGCATTTT
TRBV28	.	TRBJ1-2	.	CASRPTRPGNGYTF	TGTGCCAGCAGGCCCACCCGACCGGGTAATGGCTACACCTTC
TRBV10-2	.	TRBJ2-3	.	CASSEQQITDTQYF	TGCGCCAGCAGTGAACAGCAGATCACAGATACGCAGTATTTT
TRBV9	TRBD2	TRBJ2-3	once	CASSVGLAGGRTDTQYF	TGTGCCAGCAGCGTTGGACTAGCGGGAGGAAGGACAGATACGCAGTATTTT
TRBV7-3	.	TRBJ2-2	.	CASSLWTPRGTGELFF	TGTGCCAGCAGCTTATGGACCCCAAGGGGCACCGGGGAGCTGTTTTTT
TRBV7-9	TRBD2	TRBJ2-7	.	CSSSLTSGGTYEQYF	TGTTCCAGCAGCTTAACTAGCGGGGGGACCTACGAGCAGTACTTC
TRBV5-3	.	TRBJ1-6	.	CARSHTGSSYNSPLHF	TGTGCCAGAAGCCACACAGGGAGCTCCTATAATTCACCCCTCCACTTT
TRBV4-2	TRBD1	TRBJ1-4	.	CASRMGQGAGEEKLFF	TGTGCCAGCAGAATGGGACAGGGGGCAGGGGAAGAAAAACTGTTTTTT
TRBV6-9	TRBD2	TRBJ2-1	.	CASSYPSGEGRRYNEQFF	TGTGCCAGCAGTTACCCCAGTGGGGAGGGGCGACGGTACAATGAGCAGTTCTTC
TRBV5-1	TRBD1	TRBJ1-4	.	CASSLSGTGLEKLFF	TGCGCCAGCAGCTTGAGCGGGACAGGACTGGAAAAACTGTTTTTT
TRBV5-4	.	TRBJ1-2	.	CASSATDYGYTF	TGTGCCAGCAGCGCGACAGACTATGGCTACACCTTC
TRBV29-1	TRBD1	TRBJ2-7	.	CSVGTGSAEQYF	TGCAGCGTGGGGACAGGGTCCGCCGAGCAGTACTTC
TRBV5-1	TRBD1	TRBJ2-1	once	CASSLRGQESNEQFF	TGCGCCAGCAGCTTGCGGGGACAGGAGAGCAATGAGCAGTTCTTC
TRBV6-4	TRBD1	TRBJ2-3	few	CASSYGTGGADTQYF	TGTGCCAGCAGTTACGGGACAGGGGGCGCAGATACGCAGTATTTT
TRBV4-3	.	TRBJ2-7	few	CASSQTQGYEQYF	TGCGCCAGCAGCCAGACTCAGGGCTACGAGCAGTACTTC
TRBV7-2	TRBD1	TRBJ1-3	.	CASSREQGASGNTIYF	TGTGCCAGCAGCAGAGAACAGGGGGCCTCTGGAAACACCATATATTTT
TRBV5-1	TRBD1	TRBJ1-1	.	CASSLEGQGYTEAFF	TGCGCCAGCAGCTTGGAGGGACAGGGATATACTGAAGCTTTCTTT
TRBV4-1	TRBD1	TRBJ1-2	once	CASSSPRTGLYGYTF	TGCGCCAGCAGCTCACCAAGGACAGGCCTCTATGGCTACACCTTC
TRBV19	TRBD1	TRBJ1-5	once	CASSIVTGGNQPQHF	TGTGCCAGTAGTATCGTGACAGGGGGTAATCAGCCCCAGCATTTT
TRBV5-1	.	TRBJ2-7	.	CASSLVPRDNYEQYF	TGCGCCAGCAGCTTGGTCCCCCGGGACAACTACGAGCAGTACTTC
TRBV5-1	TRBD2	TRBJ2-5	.	CASSPLAGGKETQYF	TGCGCCAGCAGCCCACTAGCGGGGGGGAAAGAGACCCAGTACTTC
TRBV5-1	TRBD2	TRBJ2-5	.	CASSLGSSGQETQYF	TGCGCCAGCAGCTTGGGGTCTAGCGGCCAAGAGACCCAGTACTTC
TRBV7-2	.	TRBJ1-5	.	CASSSQSGGNQPQHF	TGTGCCAGCAGCTCCCAGAGCGGGGGCAATCAGCCCCAGCATTTT
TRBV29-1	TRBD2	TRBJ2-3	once	CSGYGTSASTDTQYF	TGCAGCGGGTACGGGACTAGCGCTAGCACAGATACGCAGTATTTT
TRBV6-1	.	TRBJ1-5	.	CASSFRQGNQPQHF	TGTGCCAGCAGTTTCAGACAGGGCAATCAGCCCCAGCATTTT
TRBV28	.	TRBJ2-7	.	CASSRDNYEQYF	TGTGCCAGTTCACGGGACAACTACGAGCAGTACTTC
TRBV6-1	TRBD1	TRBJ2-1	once	CASSLRDRGGNEQFF	TGTGCCAGCAGCCTCCGGGACAGGGGAGGCAATGAGCAGTTCTTC
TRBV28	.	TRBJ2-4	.	CASSLTGTGAKNIQYF	TGTGCCAGCAGTCTTACCGGGACTGGGGCCAAAAACATTCAGTACTTC
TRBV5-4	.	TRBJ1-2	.	CASSFQGSYYGYTF	TGTGCCAGCAGCTTTCAGGGGTCATACTATGGCTACACCTTC